This TCR beta chain came from a study of shared clonotypes between healthy human individuals. At the level of the study: Donor ages ranged 18 to 49 years: two women, a few men. Regarding the study as a whole: Sequencing depth was expected to influence donor clonotype sharing.

Naive-designated CD8 cells lacked CD45RO, were positively enriched for CCR7, and omitted terminally differentiated effector memory CD45RA+ cells. Trimming removed 3 bases from V and 12 bases from J; junction bases left unmatched: 14. CDR1 and CDR2 (germline): MDHEN, SYDVKM. This CDR3 contains 15 residues. As to this clone: Its antigen is still unknown.

Libraries were prepared by immunoSEQ multiplex PCR; TCRdb keeps only in-frame clonotypes and omits some of them. The sample consists of fewer than 700,000 clones, about 95% of them appearing once. The receptor was derived from a young woman in good health. Material for sequencing was naive CD8+ T cells sorted from blood. V gene TRBV28 combines with J gene TRBJ1-5, with 7 bases that match TRBD1. CDR3 residues: CASSFTTGQDLYQHF. CDR3 bases: TGTGCCAGCAGTTTTACAACCGGACAGGATCTCTACCAGCATTTT.